This entry lists 6 T cell receptor beta chains sequenced from one sample in a study of blood T cell repertoires in COVID-19. Assay used: immunoSEQ multiplex PCR; TCRdb lists only in-frame clones, some missing. The data show 260,000 or so clones, around 88% seen once. The material sequenced was PBMCs or T cells enriched from blood (not recorded which). All receptors derive from a woman aged 40-49 years with acute COVID-19.

The chain combines TRBV6-2 or TRBV6-3 with TRBJ2-7; D not certain. Germline CDR1 reads MNHEY; CDR2 reads SVGEGT. The CDR3 extends over 17 amino acids. Trimming took 2 bases from V and 1 from J, leaving 18 bases between them. CDR3 in amino acids: CASSYPRPGQPSYEQYF. CDR3 bases: TGTGCCAGCAGTTACCCGCGCCCTGGGCAGCCTTCCTACGAGCAGTACTTC.

This rearrangement joins TRBV28 to TRBJ1-3, with D uncertain. V was trimmed by 3 bases and J by 2 bases, leaving 14 bases between them. The CDR3 covers 16 residues. Germline V gene sequence: CDR1 MDHEN, CDR2 SYDVKM. CDR3 DNA sequence: TGTGCCAGCAGTTTCCCCCTGACGGGAACTGGAAACACCATATATTTT. It yields the protein CASSFPLTGTGNTIYF.

The chain links TRBV6-5 to TRBJ2-7; the D gene is possibly TRBD1 (5 bases). V was pared by 0 bases and J by 6 bases, with 12 bases between. Germline V gene sequence: CDR1 MNHEY, CDR2 SVGAGI. The CDR3 is made up of 14 amino acids. The CDR3 region is CASSYSPGQAEQYF. Here the CDR3 DNA reads TGTGCCAGCAGTTACTCGCCAGGGCAAGCCGAGCAGTACTTC.

The gene calls are TRBV24-1 and TRBJ2-3, with 9 bases aligning to TRBD1. The germline V gene encodes CDR1 KGHDR and CDR2 SFDVKD. The junction had 9 bases not matched to a gene; V was cut back by 2 bases and J by 4 bases. The CDR3 loop spans 17 amino acids. CDR3 loop: CATSDSIMGQGPDTQYF. The CDR3 coding sequence is TGTGCCACCAGTGATTCAATCATGGGACAGGGTCCAGATACGCAGTATTTT.

The chain links TRBV5-1 to TRBJ2-2; 11 bases match TRBD1. Germline CDR1 is SGHRS and CDR2 is YFSETQ. CDR3 length: 16 residues. J was trimmed by 5 bases and V by 6 bases; bases with no gene match: 9. The CDR3 DNA sequence: TGCGCCAGCACCCCACCCGGGACAGGGGGGACCGGGGAGCTGTTTTTT. Its translation: CASTPPGTGGTGELFF.

The chain carries TRBV7-2 and TRBJ2-1; 11 nucleotides align to TRBD1. The CDR3 runs to 16 residues. In germline, CDR1 is SGHTA, CDR2 FQGNSA. Losses at the gene ends were 2 bases for V and 3 bases for J; bases not matched to a gene: 3. CDR3 amino acids: CASSLTGTGGYNEQFF. The CDR3 bases are TGTGCCAGCAGCTTAACCGGGACAGGGGGCTACAATGAGCAGTTCTTC.